The rows below give T cell receptor beta chains drawn from one sample of a study of T cell therapy after organ transplantation. Some clones are missing from TCRdb's copy, which holds only in-frame ones; the method was immunoSEQ multiplex PCR. The sample lists approximately 3,300 clones; about 80% were seen once. Their specific antigens are unknown. This material consisted of CD8+ T cells from blood, taken after autologous CMV-specific T cell therapy. The receptors originated from a human patient who had received a solid organ transplant and had CMV disease. Some of the T cells may derive from the graft donor. CDR3s include the opening cysteine and the closing phenylalanine or tryptophan. The D gene is left open where the match is weak. Clone size is stated in some rows and not others, as once, few, many or a class when expanded.

V gene	J gene	clone size	D gene	CDR3 DNA	CDR3 protein
TRBV19	TRBJ2-3	-	-	TGTGCCAGTAAGGCCAGTAGGGGGGCCCTATTAGATACGCAGTATTTT	CASKASRGALLDTQYF
TRBV29-1	TRBJ1-5	-	TRBD1	TGCAGCGTTGGGCCCTTGACAGGGGGCAATCAGCCCCAGCATTTT	CSVGPLTGGNQPQHF
TRBV5-4	TRBJ2-1	-	TRBD2	TGTGCCAGCAGACTAGCGGGGGACAATGAGCAGTTCTTC	CASRLAGDNEQFF
TRBV6-4	TRBJ2-3	-	TRBD2	TGTGCCAGCAGTCCCGGACTAGCGGGGGGGGACATGGCAGATACGCAGTATTTT	CASSPGLAGGDMADTQYF
TRBV10-3	TRBJ2-6	-	-	TGTGCCACAAAGAAGGTCGCCCTATCCTCTTCTGGGGCCAACGTCCTGACTTTC	CATKKVALSSSGANVLTF
TRBV7-8	TRBJ2-5	few	-	TGTGCCAGCAGCAATAGGGGAGGAGTCCTAGAGACCCAGTACTTC	CASSNRGGVLETQYF
TRBV4-3	TRBJ2-7	-	TRBD2	TGCGCCAGCAGCCAAGAGGCGGGAGTAATCGGTTACGAGCAGTACTTC	CASSQEAGVIGYEQYF
TRBV6-6	TRBJ1-5	-	-	TGTGCCAGCAGTTACTCGAGGACAGAGCCCCAGCATTTT	CASSYSRTEPQHF
TRBV7-3	TRBJ1-5	-	-	TGTGCCAGCAACCCAACGGGTCAGGGCAATCAGCCCCAGCATTTT	CASNPTGQGNQPQHF
TRBV5-1	TRBJ2-7	-	-	TGCGCCAGCAGCTTGACCCCTGACTACGAGCAGTACTTC	CASSLTPDYEQYF
TRBV29-1	TRBJ2-1	-	TRBD2	TGCAGCGCCTGGACTAGCGGGGAAAATGAGCAGTTCTTC	CSAWTSGENEQFF
TRBV3-2	TRBJ1-1	-	-	TGTGCCGCAGTTCGTGAAGCTTTCTTT	CAAVREAFF
TRBV7-9	TRBJ2-1	-	-	TGTGCCAGCAGCTTAGCGGCCGGGGATGAGCAGTTCTTC	CASSLAAGDEQFF
TRBV7-6	TRBJ2-1	-	TRBD2	TGTGCCAGCAGCTTTAGCGGGGGGGCCTACAATGAGCAGTTCTTC	CASSFSGGAYNEQFF
TRBV7-9	TRBJ2-1	-	-	TGTGCCAGCAGCTTAGTTACCGGAGAGACGGACAATGAGCAGTTCTTC	CASSLVTGETDNEQFF
TRBV11-2	TRBJ2-5	once	-	TGTGCCAGCAGCTTATCGGGGTACCAAGAGACCCAGTACTTC	CASSLSGYQETQYF
TRBV19	TRBJ1-2	-	-	TGTGCCAGTAACGGAGGGGCGACTAACTATGGCTACACCTTC	CASNGGATNYGYTF
TRBV6-1	TRBJ1-1	-	-	TGTGCCAGCAGCATACGGGGAAACACTGAAGCTTTCTTT	CASSIRGNTEAFF
TRBV27	TRBJ2-2	-	TRBD1	TGTGCCAGCAGTTTAGTGACAGGGGGGAGCGGGGAGCTGTTTTTT	CASSLVTGGSGELFF
TRBV27	TRBJ2-3	few	-	TGTGCCAGCAGTTTACGGGGGGCTTACACAGATACGCAGTATTTT	CASSLRGAYTDTQYF
TRBV27	TRBJ2-5	-	TRBD2	TGTGCCAGCAGCCGGAAAGCGGGAGGCGGGACCCAGTACTTC	CASSRKAGGGTQYF
TRBV5-4	TRBJ1-2	once	-	TGTGCCAGCAGCTTGGGAACAGGTTTCTACACCTTC	CASSLGTGFYTF
TRBV6-5	TRBJ1-1	-	-	TGTGCCAGCAGTTACTCCGGTGGAGCTTTCTTT	CASSYSGGAFF
TRBV27	TRBJ2-1	-	-	TGTGCCAGCAGTCCCCCAATAGCGGAAACTCTCGGGTCCTACAATGAGCAGTTCTTC	CASSPPIAETLGSYNEQFF
TRBV25-1	TRBJ2-2	once	-	TGTGCCAGCAGTGAAATCTCGGACACCGGGGAGCTGTTTTTT	CASSEISDTGELFF
TRBV29-1	TRBJ2-4	-	TRBD2	TGCAGCGTTGTGGGAGCGGCTAGCGGGAGTGTTAAGGAAAACATTCAGTACTTC	CSVVGAASGSVKENIQYF
TRBV28	TRBJ2-1	-	TRBD2	TGTGCCAGCAGTTTCGGACTAGCGGGAGGGCTTACCTACAATGAGCAGTTCTTC	CASSFGLAGGLTYNEQFF
TRBV6-5	TRBJ1-2	once	-	TGTGCCAGCAGTTATAACCCTGAATCCCACTATGGCTACACCTTC	CASSYNPESHYGYTF
TRBV15	TRBJ2-5	-	TRBD1	TGTGCCACCAGCAGAGCACAGGGGGCCGAGGAGACCCAGTACTTC	CATSRAQGAEETQYF
TRBV9	TRBJ2-3	-	TRBD2	TGTGCCAGCAGCGGTCCGGGACTAGTAGATACGCAGTATTTT	CASSGPGLVDTQYF
TRBV28	TRBJ2-7	-	-	TGTGCCAGCAGTTCTACCTTACTAGAGTTCCAAGGCGAGCAGTACTTC	CASSSTLLEFQGEQYF
TRBV27	TRBJ1-4	-	-	TGTGCCAGCAGTCCCGCCCCCGGGATGGGTGAAAAACTGTTTTTT	CASSPAPGMGEKLFF
TRBV4-1	TRBJ1-2	few	-	TGCGCCAGCAGCCAAGGGGGGGAAAATGGCTACACCTTC	CASSQGGENGYTF
TRBV7-9	TRBJ2-7	-	-	TGTGCCAGCAGCGACGCCCGCTACGAGCAGTACTTC	CASSDARYEQYF
TRBV11-2	TRBJ1-5	-	-	TGTGCCAGCAGCTTAGAAGGTAGCAATCAGCCCCAGCATTTT	CASSLEGSNQPQHF
TRBV9	TRBJ2-3	-	-	TGTGCCAGCAGCGTAGGGCTAGCTAGCACAGATACGCAGTATTTT	CASSVGLASTDTQYF
TRBV4-3	TRBJ2-2	-	TRBD2	TGCGCCAGCAGCCAAGATCAAAGCGGGAATCGGATTGAGGAGCTGTTTTTT	CASSQDQSGNRIEELFF
TRBV28	TRBJ1-5	few	-	TGTGCCAGCAGCCAACCACAGGGAAGGGGACAGCCCCAGCATTTT	CASSQPQGRGQPQHF
TRBV21-1	TRBJ2-2	-	-	TGTGCCAGCCCTTCGGGCACGAACACCGGGGAGCTGTTTTTT	CASPSGTNTGELFF
TRBV13	TRBJ1-5	-	TRBD1	TGTGCCAGCAGCTCAACGGGACAGCGCAATCAGCCCCAGCATTTT	CASSSTGQRNQPQHF
TRBV27	TRBJ2-7	-	-	TGTGCCAGCACGGGGGACTCCTACGAGCAGTACTTC	CASTGDSYEQYF